These 5 T cell receptor beta chains came from one sample sequenced in a study of blood T cell repertoires in COVID-19. Assay: immunoSEQ multiplex PCR; the TCRdb copy retains only in-frame clones and omits some. The sample shows 200,000 to 300,000 clones, around 87% of them seen only once. Sample: peripheral blood. Source of these receptors: a woman in her thirties or forties who had recovered from COVID-19.

The DNA of the CDR3 is TGCACCAGCCCACAGGGACAGAAAAACATTCAGTACTTC. Its translation is CTSPQGQKNIQYF. This chain joins TRBV1 and TRBJ2-4; TRBD1, the D gene given by the table, was not confirmed from the DNA. TRBV1 is listed as a pseudogene. This CDR3 is 13 amino acids long.

V usage is TRBV9 and J usage is TRBJ2-2, with 15 nucleotides matching TRBD2. Germline V gene lookup returns CDR1 SGDLS and CDR2 YYNGEE. Losses at the gene ends were 4 bases for V and 0 bases for J; bases not matched to a gene: 7. The CDR3 has 19 amino acids. The CDR3 region is CASSSGLAGGYTNTGELFF. CDR3 DNA sequence: TGTGCCAGCAGCTCGGGACTAGCGGGGGGCTATACGAACACCGGGGAGCTGTTTTTT. The full variable domain, with the rest looked up from reference TRBV9 and TRBJ2-2, is DSGVTQTPKHLITATGQRVTLRCSPRSGDLSVYWYQQSLDQGLQFLIQYYNGEERAKGNILERFSAQQFPDLHSELNLSSLELGDSALYFCASSSGLAGGYTNTGELFFGEGSRLTVL.

The chain carries TRBV5-1 and TRBJ2-2; D is possibly TRBD1 (6 bases). The germline V and J ends were trimmed by 0 bases and 8 bases, with 11 bases remaining between them. CDR3 size: 14 residues. Germline V gives CDR1 SGHRS, CDR2 YFSETQ. The CDR3 protein is CASSLGDTPGELFF. The DNA for the CDR3 is TGCGCCAGCAGCTTGGGGGACACCCCAGGGGAGCTGTTTTTT.

The chain links TRBV6-5 to TRBJ1-1; 8 bases map to TRBD1. The germline V gene encodes CDR1 MNHEY and CDR2 SVGAGI. Germline trimming cut 10 bases from V and 8 bases from J; bases unmatched to any gene: 6. The CDR3 extends over 11 amino acids. CDR3 in DNA: TGTGCCAACCAGACAGGGGAGGAAGCTTTCTTT. Its translation is CANQTGEEAFF.

The rearrangement links TRBV4-3 to TRBJ2-3; 8 bases are shared with TRBD2. Germline assignment: CDR1 LGHNA and CDR2 YSLEER. V shed 5 bases and J 1 base; nucleotides not matched to a gene: 5. CDR3 length: 15 residues. The CDR3 loop is CASSYGGAGTDTQYF. The CDR3 bases are TGCGCCAGCAGCTACGGGGGGGCGGGCACAGATACGCAGTATTTT.